A single T cell receptor (beta chain) is shown here with its context. Its cognate antigen is unknown. The time point was: cycle 4 day 1 (C4D1), after six to seven weeks of nivolumab. Patients all relapsed after autologous stem cell transplantation, and there was variation in brentuximab vedotin exposure. The study recorded best responses of complete response, partial response or progressive disease. Here immunoSEQ multiplex PCR was the method, and the copy in TCRdb shows in-frame clones only, minus some. This sample has about 47,000 clones, with roughly three quarters found just once. This entry belongs to a study of PD-1 blockade in classical Hodgkin lymphoma. Regarding the study as a whole: Researchers reported that CD4+ TCR diversity, though not CD8+, rose significantly by C4D1.

Source: peripheral blood mononuclear cells (PBMCs), taken before the fourth cycle of nivolumab. The source of this sequence is a human donor with classical Hodgkin lymphoma.

In nucleotides, the CDR3 is TGTGCCAGCAGCTTGGTTGGGGGGGACACCGGGGAGCTGTTTTTT. Translating it yields CASSLVGGDTGELFF. The gene calls are TRBV5-6 and TRBJ2-2; 7 nucleotides agree with TRBD2. CDR3 length: 15 residues. V lost 0 bases to trimming and J lost 3 bases; unmatched junction nucleotides: 2. CDR1 is SGHDT, CDR2 YYEEEE, per germline.